This T cell receptor (beta chain) emerged from a study of cytomegalovirus exposure and HLA in healthy donors. This PCR relied on a set of 60 Vbeta primers and 13 Jbeta primers. Produced via immunoSEQ multiplex PCR; TCRdb's table is partial and in-frame only. The table has 120,000 or so clones, around 79% seen once; the top ten hold 6.3%. Germline CDR1 is SGDLS and CDR2 is YYNGEE. The CDR3 runs 14 residues. V lost 4 bases and J 0 bases, leaving 8 bases between the germline ends. The V call is TRBV9, the J call TRBJ2-1; D not certain. Sequenced sample: PBMCs. The TCR originated in a woman aged 40-49 years in good health and CMV-seronegative. The CDR3 sequence is CASSLLSSYNEQFF. CDR3 bases: TGTGCCAGCAGCCTCCTGAGCTCCTACAATGAGCAGTTCTTC. Combining the CDR3 with reference TRBV9 and TRBJ2-1 gives the whole variable domain DSGVTQTPKHLITATGQRVTLRCSPRSGDLSVYWYQQSLDQGLQFLIQYYNGEERAKGNILERFSAQQFPDLHSELNLSSLELGDSALYFCASSLLSSYNEQFFGPGTRLTVL.